The TCR beta chain under discussion was sequenced for a study of T cell repertoires in cytomegalovirus infection. Study-level background: In the study, CMV epitopes included recently identified HLA-C-restricted and well-studied HLA-B-restricted ones. TCR beta signatures that were public indicated CMV infection and matching HLA type. The study's findings and limits: Dominant in the ex vivo response were TCR beta clonotypes restricted by HLA-C and specific for CMV.

Comment on this clonotype: Its antigen is undetermined.

MiXCR, applied by TCRdb to the reads, yields one record per CDR3 protein. This sample has hundreds of thousands of distinct CDR3 sequences, with roughly 43% found just once. The source of this sequence is a human donor in good health (CMV status not recorded). Some clones in this sample may be carry-over from other donors' samples. Here the sequenced sample was cultured PBMCs, taken from culture after CMV antigen stimulation.

CDR3 sequence reads: CASSWDGTQTDTQYF. In DNA form, the CDR3 reads TGTGCCAGCAGCTGGGATGGGACTCAAACAGATACGCAGTATTTT. The rearrangement uses TRBV5-6 and TRBJ2-3, with D perhaps matching TRBD2 (6 bases). The CDR3 is made up of 15 amino acids. The V gene's germline CDR1 is SGHDT and CDR2 YYEEEE. V lost 3 bases to trimming and J lost 3 bases, with 14 bases between them.